What follows are 10 T cell receptor beta chains derived from one specimen sequenced in a study of cytomegalovirus exposure and HLA in healthy donors. 13 Jbeta primers and 60 Vbeta primers were used for the PCR. Clones were sequenced by immunoSEQ multiplex PCR, and TCRdb holds only the in-frame ones, with some missing. In the table there are over 90,000 clones, around 64% of which are singletons. The sample consisted of PBMCs. The receptors come from a man aged 55 to 70 in good health and CMV-seronegative.

This clone was recorded a few times. This rearrangement joins TRBV27 to TRBJ2-1; 7 bases align to TRBD2. V was clipped by 2 bases and J by 5 bases; unmatched bases: 6. From germline, CDR1 is MNHEY and CDR2 SMNVEV (reference sequence). This CDR3 contains 15 residues. The chain's CDR3 is CASSLRDYLHNEQFF. The CDR3 nucleotides are TGTGCCAGCAGTTTAAGGGACTATCTGCACAATGAGCAGTTCTTC.

The chain has TRBV29-1 and TRBJ1-2, with 7 bases that match TRBD1. Trimming removed 8 bases from V and 6 bases from J; junction bases left unmatched: 6. CDR1 and CDR2 (germline): SQVTM, ANQGSEA. The length of the CDR3 is 11 residues. CDR3 in amino acids: CSPHTGDGYTF. The CDR3 coding sequence is TGCAGCCCACATACAGGGGATGGCTACACCTTC.

The genes are TRBV7-2 and TRBJ2-3; 13 positions match TRBD2. The germline V gene encodes CDR1 SGHTA and CDR2 FQGNSA. The CDR3 contains 18 residues. J was trimmed by 2 bases and V by 2 bases; bases with no gene match: 7. CDR3 DNA sequence: TGTGCCAGCAGCTTAACTAGCGGGAGGGGAGGGCACACAGATACGCAGTATTTT. This codes for CASSLTSGRGGHTDTQYF.

V and J are TRBV18 and TRBJ1-2; D remains unclear. The V gene lost 3 bases and the J gene lost 8 bases, with 16 bases spanning the gap. CDR3 size: 14 residues. Germline CDR1 KGHSH, CDR2 LQKENI. The CDR3 loop reads CASSPVLSEEGYTF. The CDR3 nucleotides are TGTGCCAGCTCACCGGTGCTTTCGGAGGAAGGCTACACCTTC.

Comments on this clone: The junction does not match germline at one end; this may be a read error. The chain recombines TRBV19 with TRBJ1-5; tentatively, D is TRBD1 (5 bases). Germline loops: CDR1 LNHDA, CDR2 SQIVND (reference sequence). This CDR3 spans 17 amino acids. CDR3: CASRIGALQGGSQPQHF. The DNA of the CDR3 is TGTGCCAGTAGGATAGGGGCCCTCCAGGGAGGGAGTCAGCCCCAGCATTTT.

In its sample, this clone was seen a few times. V is TRBV11-2 and J is TRBJ1-2, with D perhaps TRBD1 (5 bases). The CDR3 sequence is 16 residues long. Germline V gene sequence: CDR1 SGHAT, CDR2 FQNNGV. V was shortened by 0 bases and J by 4 bases, with 15 bases between the two germline ends. The CDR3 nucleotides are TGTGCCAGCAGCTTAGACGGAGGGACTGGGGGCTATGGCTACACCTTC. It specifies CASSLDGGTGGYGYTF. The full variable domain, its missing parts supplied by reference TRBV11-2 and TRBJ1-2, is EAGVAQSPRYKIIEKRQSVAFWCNPISGHATLYWYQQILGQGPKLLIQFQNNGVVDDSQLPKDRFSAERLKGVDSTLKIQPAKLEDSAVYLCASSLDGGTGGYGYTFGSGTRLTVV.

This clone was observed a few times. The chain employs TRBV2 and TRBJ1-6; D is unresolved. Germline CDR1 and CDR2: SNHLY and FYNNEI. The germline V and J ends were trimmed by 1 base and 9 bases, with 16 bases remaining between them. The CDR3 loop spans 16 amino acids. The CDR3 loop is CASSEVISLVGSPLHF. As DNA, the CDR3 is TGTGCCAGCAGTGAAGTCATTTCCCTGGTCGGTTCACCCCTCCACTTT.

The chain joins TRBV5-1 to TRBJ1-2, with TRBD1 matching 7 bases. Germline V gene data show CDR1 as SGHRS and CDR2 as YFSETQ. With V trimmed by 7 bases and J by 0 bases, 6 bases remained unmatched. The CDR3 covers 14 residues. The CDR3 DNA reads as TGCGCCAGCGCGATCCAGGGGGCTAACTATGGCTACACCTTC. Amino acid sequence: CASAIQGANYGYTF.

The gene calls are TRBV19 and TRBJ2-7; no firm D call. The V and J ends lost 5 bases and 4 bases respectively, with 18 bases between them. The CDR3 runs to 15 residues. Per germline, CDR1 LNHDA and CDR2 SQIVND (reference sequence). CDR3 sequence (DNA): TGTGCCAGTAGTGCCGGTGAGGCGTTCCCTTACGAGCAGTACTTC. Amino acids: CASSAGEAFPYEQYF.

V gene TRBV11-3 combines with J gene TRBJ2-2; 14 nucleotides agree with TRBD2. The CDR3 runs 16 residues. V was clipped by 6 bases and J by 6 bases; unmatched bases: 6. CDR1 SGHNT and CDR2 YENEEA come from the germline V gene. Here the CDR3 DNA reads TGTGCCAGCAGTCCGACTAGCGGGAGGGTGGCCGGGGAGCTGTTTTTT. This encodes CASSPTSGRVAGELFF.